The rows below give T cell receptor beta chains drawn from one sample of a study of response to subunit inactivated influenza vaccine. Using its own MiXCR run on the RT-PCR reads, TCRdb lists one record per CDR3 protein. The sample holds 650,000 to 800,000 distinct CDR3 sequences; about 15% are singletons and the top ten take 6.5% to 8.5%. The material sequenced was PBMCs from blood, taken 14 to 15 days before vaccination. The receptors shown here come from a man over 45 who received an inactivated influenza vaccine. The CDR3 runs from the conserved cysteine through the conserved F or W. The D gene is left open where the match is weak. Rows give clone size only sometimes, using once, few, many, or a class for an expanded clone.

J gene,V gene,D gene,clone size,CDR3 DNA,CDR3 protein
TRBJ2-1,TRBV6-5,TRBD2,-,TGTGCCAGCAGTTCTCTTAGCGGGGGCACCTACAATGAGCAGTTCTTC,CASSSLSGGTYNEQFF
TRBJ2-1,TRBV20-1,TRBD2,many,TGCAGTGCTCGTGACTATAGCGGGGGGGGCTCCTACAATGAGCAGTTCTTC,CSARDYSGGGSYNEQFF
TRBJ2-1,TRBV20-1,-,-,TGCAGTGCTAGAACGGCGGTTGAGCAGTTCTTC,CSARTAVEQFF
TRBJ2-1,TRBV5-1,TRBD1,few,TGCGCCAGCAGCTTGGGAGGGGACAGGGATGAGCAGTTCTTC,CASSLGGDRDEQFF
TRBJ1-6,TRBV12-3/TRBV12-4,-,many,TGTGCCAGCAGCACTACGGGACTGCGGGGGGTATCACCCCTCCACTTT,CASSTTGLRGVSPLHF
TRBJ2-7,TRBV29-1,-,many,TGCAGCGTTGCGGGAGAGGGAAGCTCCTACGAGCAGTACTTC,CSVAGEGSSYEQYF
TRBJ1-5,TRBV6-1,-,few,TGTGCCAGCCGGAGGGACGGATTCAATCAGCCCCAGCATTTT,CASRRDGFNQPQHF
TRBJ2-2,TRBV5-1,TRBD1,few,TGCGCCAGCAGCCTCGACAGGGTTAACACGGCCGGGGAGCTGTTTTTT,CASSLDRVNTAGELFF
TRBJ1-6,TRBV7-2,-,-,TGTGCCAGCAGCTTAGTACAGGGTAGATCACCCCTCCACTTT,CASSLVQGRSPLHF
TRBJ2-7,TRBV2,-,-,TGTGCCAGCAGTGAAGGCGGGTCGGGAACCCCCTACGAGCAGTACTTC,CASSEGGSGTPYEQYF
TRBJ2-7,TRBV28,-,many,TGTGCCAGCAGTTCTTCAGGGGACCCTCCCAACGAGCAGTACTTC,CASSSSGDPPNEQYF
TRBJ2-5,TRBV3-1,-,few,TGTGCCAGCAGCCAAGCGAACCCGCCGGAGACCCAGTACTTC,CASSQANPPETQYF
TRBJ2-1,TRBV6-2/TRBV6-3,-,-,TGTGCCAGCAGTTACAGAGGCATTGAGCAGTTCTTC,CASSYRGIEQFF
TRBJ2-7,TRBV5-6,-,few,TGTGCCAGCAGCTTGGAACAGGGGAGGACCTACGAGCAGTACTTC,CASSLEQGRTYEQYF
TRBJ2-3,TRBV5-1,-,-,TGCGCCAGCAGCTTGGGGTACAGAACTACAGATACGCAGTATTTT,CASSLGYRTTDTQYF
TRBJ2-2,TRBV5-1,-,-,TGCGCCAGCAGCTTTGACGTCAGGGCAGGCGGGGAGCTGTTTTTT,CASSFDVRAGGELFF
TRBJ2-5,TRBV14,TRBD2,few,TGTGCCAGCAGCCAAGATCGGCTAGCGGGGTTACGAGAGACCCAGTACTTC,CASSQDRLAGLRETQYF
TRBJ1-1,TRBV18,-,-,TGTGCCAGCTCACCACCCCGGGCGAAGAACACTGAAGCTTTCTTT,CASSPPRAKNTEAFF
TRBJ2-1,TRBV6-2/TRBV6-3,-,-,TGTGCCAGCAGTTACTGGCACAATGAGCAGTTCTTC,CASSYWHNEQFF
TRBJ2-2,TRBV12-3/TRBV12-4,TRBD2,-,TGTGCCAGCAGAGCGACACCGGGACTAGGAGGGACCGGGGAGCTGTTTTTT,CASRATPGLGGTGELFF
TRBJ2-7,TRBV5-5,-,few,TGTGCCAGCAGTCCCGGGATATCCGAGCAGTACTTC,CASSPGISEQYF
TRBJ2-5,TRBV29-1,-,few,TGCAGCGTCAGGGGCAGACACCAAGAGACCCAGTACTTC,CSVRGRHQETQYF
TRBJ2-2,TRBV6-1,TRBD1,-,TGTGCCAGCAGTCGGGGTTTCGGACAGGGCGGAACCGGGGAGCTGTTTTTT,CASSRGFGQGGTGELFF
TRBJ2-2,TRBV7-9,-,few,TGTGCCAGCAGCTTAGGATTGTCAGCGAACACCGGGGAGCTGTTTTTT,CASSLGLSANTGELFF
TRBJ2-3,TRBV20-1,-,few,TGCAGTGCTAGAGATCACGGGGTTAGCACAGATACGCAGTATTTT,CSARDHGVSTDTQYF
TRBJ2-2,TRBV7-9,-,many,TGTGCCAGCAGCTTCCCCCCCGGGACCCCCGGAGGGGAGCTGTTTTTT,CASSFPPGTPGGELFF
TRBJ1-5,TRBV12-3/TRBV12-4,TRBD1,many,TGTGCCAGCAGTTTAGCGGAGACAGGGCCCTGGCCCCAGCATTTT,CASSLAETGPWPQHF
TRBJ2-5,TRBV20-1,-,-,TGCAGTGCCAAGGGGGTAGCGCACCAAGAGACCCAGTACTTC,CSAKGVAHQETQYF
TRBJ2-3,TRBV20-1,TRBD2,-,TGCAGTGCTAGAGAGGGCGGGGGGCCGTTTTTCACAGATACGCAGTATTTT,CSAREGGGPFFTDTQYF
TRBJ2-1,TRBV5-1,TRBD2,-,TGCGCCAGCAGCCCCTCATCTAGCGGGAGGGCCTACAATGAGCAGTTCTTC,CASSPSSSGRAYNEQFF
TRBJ2-7,TRBV6-2/TRBV6-3,TRBD1,few,TGTGCCAGCACTAGGGACAGGGGTCTCTACGAGCAGTACTTC,CASTRDRGLYEQYF
TRBJ1-2,TRBV20-1,-,many,TGCAGTGCTAGTACGGGGCCGGGCTACACCTTC,CSASTGPGYTF
TRBJ2-1,TRBV3-1,-,-,TGTGCCCCAGCCCCGGCCCTTGGGGGGGCGTGGAATGAGCAGTTCTTC,CAPAPALGGAWNEQFF
TRBJ2-3,TRBV5-1,TRBD2,many,TGCGCCAGCAGCTTGCCGGGGGGGGGCACAGATACGCAGTATTTT,CASSLPGGGTDTQYF
TRBJ2-3,TRBV9,-,-,TGTGCCAGCAGCGAAAGACAGAGCACAGATACGCAGTATTTT,CASSERQSTDTQYF
TRBJ1-1,TRBV4-2,-,few,TGTGCCAGCAGCCAAGAACGGACAGATCCGAACACTGAAGCTTTCTTT,CASSQERTDPNTEAFF